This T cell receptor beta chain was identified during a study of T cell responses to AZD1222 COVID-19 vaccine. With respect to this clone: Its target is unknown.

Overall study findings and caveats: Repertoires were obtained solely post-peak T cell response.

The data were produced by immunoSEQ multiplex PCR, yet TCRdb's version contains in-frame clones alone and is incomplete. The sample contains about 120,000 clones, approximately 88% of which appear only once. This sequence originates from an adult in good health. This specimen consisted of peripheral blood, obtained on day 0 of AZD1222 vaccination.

The CDR3 spells CASSAGRFYTF. CDR3 coding DNA: TGTGCCAGCTCCGCAGGGAGGTTCTACACCTTC. The chain combines TRBV18 with TRBJ1-2; the D gene is possibly TRBD1 (5 bases). Per germline, CDR1 KGHSH and CDR2 LQKENI. The CDR3 loop spans 11 amino acids. Deletions cut 6 bases from V and 10 bases from J, with 12 bases between.